This T cell receptor beta chain comes out of a study of blood T cells in healthy people across ages. Through a sample-barcoded 5' primer and a J-beta primer mix, a second PCR was run for roughly 6 to 11 cycles. TCRdb re-derived calls from the 5' RACE reads in MiXCR, one entry per CDR3 protein. The sample shows some 900,000 distinct CDR3 sequences, about 48% of them seen only once. CDR3 length: 15 residues. Germline V gene sequence: CDR1 SEHNR, CDR2 FQNEAQ (reference sequence). V shed 2 bases, J shed 9 bases, and the junction held 9 bases outside the gene matches. Sequences were obtained from blood. The sequence came from a man aged 25 to 45 in good health. The gene calls are TRBV7-9 and TRBJ2-1; TRBD2 matches at 8 bases. The CDR3 spells CASSLRSGGASEQFF. CDR3 in DNA: TGTGCCAGCAGCTTAAGGTCCGGGGGGGCCAGTGAGCAGTTCTTC.